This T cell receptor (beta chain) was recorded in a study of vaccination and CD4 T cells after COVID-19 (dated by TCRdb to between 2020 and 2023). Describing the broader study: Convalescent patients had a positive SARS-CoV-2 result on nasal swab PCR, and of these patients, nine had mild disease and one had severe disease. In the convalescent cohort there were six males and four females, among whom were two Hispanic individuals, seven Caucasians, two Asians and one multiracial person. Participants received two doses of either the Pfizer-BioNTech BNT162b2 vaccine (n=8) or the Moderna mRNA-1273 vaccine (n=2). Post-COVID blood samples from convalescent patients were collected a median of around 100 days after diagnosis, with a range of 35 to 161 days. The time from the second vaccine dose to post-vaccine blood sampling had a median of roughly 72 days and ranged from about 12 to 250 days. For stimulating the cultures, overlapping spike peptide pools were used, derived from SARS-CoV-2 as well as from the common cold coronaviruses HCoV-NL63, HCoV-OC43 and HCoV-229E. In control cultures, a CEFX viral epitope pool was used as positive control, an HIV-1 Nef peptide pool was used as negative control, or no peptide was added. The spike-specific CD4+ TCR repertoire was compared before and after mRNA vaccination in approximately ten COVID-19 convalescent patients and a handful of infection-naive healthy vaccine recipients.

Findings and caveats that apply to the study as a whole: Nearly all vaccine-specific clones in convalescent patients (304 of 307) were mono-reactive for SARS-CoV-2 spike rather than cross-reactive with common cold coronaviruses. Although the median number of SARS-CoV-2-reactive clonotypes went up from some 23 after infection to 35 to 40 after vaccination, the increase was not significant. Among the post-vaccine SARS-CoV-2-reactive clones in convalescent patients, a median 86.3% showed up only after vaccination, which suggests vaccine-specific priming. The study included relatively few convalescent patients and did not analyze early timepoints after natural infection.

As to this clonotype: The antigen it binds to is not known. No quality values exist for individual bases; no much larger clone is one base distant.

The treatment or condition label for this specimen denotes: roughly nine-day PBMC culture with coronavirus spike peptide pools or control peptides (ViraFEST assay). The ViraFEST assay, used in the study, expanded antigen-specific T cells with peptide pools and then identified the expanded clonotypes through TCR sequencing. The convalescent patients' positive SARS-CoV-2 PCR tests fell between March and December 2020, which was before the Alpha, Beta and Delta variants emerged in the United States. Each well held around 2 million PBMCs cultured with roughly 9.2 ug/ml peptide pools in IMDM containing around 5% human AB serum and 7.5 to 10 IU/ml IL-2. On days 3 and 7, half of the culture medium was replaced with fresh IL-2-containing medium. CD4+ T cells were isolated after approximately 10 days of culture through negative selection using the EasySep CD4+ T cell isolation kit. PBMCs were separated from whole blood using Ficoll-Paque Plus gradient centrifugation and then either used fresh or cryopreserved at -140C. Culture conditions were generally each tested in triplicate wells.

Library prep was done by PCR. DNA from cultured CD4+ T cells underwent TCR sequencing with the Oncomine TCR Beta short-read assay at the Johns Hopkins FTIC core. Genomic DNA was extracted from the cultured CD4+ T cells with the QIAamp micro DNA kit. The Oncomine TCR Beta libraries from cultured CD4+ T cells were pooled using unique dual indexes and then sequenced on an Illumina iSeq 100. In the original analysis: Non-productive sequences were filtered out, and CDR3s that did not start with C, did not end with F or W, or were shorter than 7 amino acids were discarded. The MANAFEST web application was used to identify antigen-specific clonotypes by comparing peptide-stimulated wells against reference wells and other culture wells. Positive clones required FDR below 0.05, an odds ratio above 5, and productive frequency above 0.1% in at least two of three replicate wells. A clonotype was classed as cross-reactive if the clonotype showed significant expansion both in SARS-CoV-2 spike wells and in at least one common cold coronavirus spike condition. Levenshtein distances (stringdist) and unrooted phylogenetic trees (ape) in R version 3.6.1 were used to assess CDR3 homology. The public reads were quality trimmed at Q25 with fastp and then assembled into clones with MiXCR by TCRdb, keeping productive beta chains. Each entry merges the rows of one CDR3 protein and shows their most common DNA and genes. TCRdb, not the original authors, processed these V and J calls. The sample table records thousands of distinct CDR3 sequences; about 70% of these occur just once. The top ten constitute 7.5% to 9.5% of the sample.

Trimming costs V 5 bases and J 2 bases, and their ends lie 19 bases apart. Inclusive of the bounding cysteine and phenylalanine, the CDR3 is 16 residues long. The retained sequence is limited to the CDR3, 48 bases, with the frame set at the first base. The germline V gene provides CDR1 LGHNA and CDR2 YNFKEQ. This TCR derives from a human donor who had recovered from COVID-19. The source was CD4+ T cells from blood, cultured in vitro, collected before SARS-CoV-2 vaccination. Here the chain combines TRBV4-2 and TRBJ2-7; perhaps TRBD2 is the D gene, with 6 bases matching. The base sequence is TGTGCCAGCAGCAAAGCTCCGGTCGCGGGGACCTACGAGCAGTACTTC. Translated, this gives CASSKAPVAGTYEQYF.